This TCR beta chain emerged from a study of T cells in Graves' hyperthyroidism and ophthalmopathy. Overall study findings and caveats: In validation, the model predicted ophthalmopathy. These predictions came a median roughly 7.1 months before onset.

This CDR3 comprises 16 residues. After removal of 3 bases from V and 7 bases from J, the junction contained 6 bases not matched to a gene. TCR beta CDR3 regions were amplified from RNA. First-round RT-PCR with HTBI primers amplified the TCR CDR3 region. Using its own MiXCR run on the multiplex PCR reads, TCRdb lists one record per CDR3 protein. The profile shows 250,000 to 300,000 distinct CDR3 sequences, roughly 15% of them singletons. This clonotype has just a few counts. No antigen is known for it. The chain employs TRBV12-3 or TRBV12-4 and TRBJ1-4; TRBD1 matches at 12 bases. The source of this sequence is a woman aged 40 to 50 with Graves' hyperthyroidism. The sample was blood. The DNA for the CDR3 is TGTGCCAGCAGTTTCGGGACAGGGGGCCGGGGTGAAAAACTGTTTTTT. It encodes CASSFGTGGRGEKLFF.